The entry below gives a single TCR beta chain sequence along with its context. At one boundary the junction diverges from the germline segment, which might be a read error. These data are taken from a study of T cells in Graves' hyperthyroidism and ophthalmopathy. Using RNA transcripts as the source, TCR beta CDR3 regions were amplified. Carried out on the TCR CDR3, a first-round RT-PCR used the HTBI primer set. Using its own MiXCR run on the multiplex PCR reads, TCRdb lists one record per CDR3 protein. The sample carries about 560,000 distinct CDR3 sequences, about half recorded once. Hyperthyroidism in the patients, aged 18 to 65, was newly diagnosed and under 2 months in duration. The CDR3 spans 14 residues. Germline CDR1 and CDR2: SGHTA and FQGTGA.

This receptor was taken from a woman under 30 with Graves' hyperthyroidism. The specimen was peripheral blood or thyroid tissue (not recorded which). The chain joins TRBV7-3 to TRBJ1-1, with unresolved D. As DNA, the CDR3 is TGCGCCAGCAGCCGTGGCTTGGAGAGGACTGAAGCTTTCTTT. Protein sequence: CASSRGLERTEAFF.